The 24 T cell receptor beta chains given below trace back to one sample, sequenced in a study of tumor-infiltrating lymphocytes in primary liver carcinoma. A constant-region primer served to make TCR beta cDNA from roughly 460 ng total RNA. Construction of TCR beta libraries relied on three successive nested multiplex PCR rounds employing slightly modified ARM-PCR. Forward primers for TRBV1-TRBV30 and a C-beta reverse primer served the first two PCR rounds, at roughly 10 cycles each. TCRdb itself ran the multiplex PCR reads through MiXCR, one entry per CDR3 protein. The sample holds tens of thousands of distinct CDR3 sequences, roughly 77% seen once. The tissue used was unsorted bulk material of about 19-33 mg. RNA and DNA were co-extracted from it with the AllPrep DNA/RNA mini kit. Sequencing used liver tumor tissue from sampling region 3. Subset of the sample: tumor region T3, left-lateral pole. The source is a middle-aged man with primary liver carcinoma and hepatitis B virus infection.

On this clonotype: No conserved phenylalanine or tryptophan ends this CDR3, so it is likely a read error. V gene TRBV11-1 combines with J gene TRBJ2-7; weak D call: TRBD1 (5 bases). The CDR3 covers 15 residues. CDR1 is SGHAT, CDR2 FQDESV, per germline (reference sequence). The V end was cut by 3 bases, the J end by 0 bases, with 12 bases between. CDR3 sequence: CASSFDREFSYEQYS. For the CDR3, the DNA is TGTGCCAGCAGCTTCGACAGAGAGTTCTCCTACGAGCAGTACTCC.

The CDR3, as DNA: TGCAGCGTTGGAGTTGGGGACAGGGGGAACTACGAGCAGTACTTC. Its protein is CSVGVGDRGNYEQYF. This sequence joins TRBV29-1 and TRBJ2-7; 11 nucleotides line up with TRBD1. This CDR3 spans 15 amino acids. CDR1 and CDR2 from the germline V gene are SQVTM and ANQGSEA. With 4 bases clipped from V and 3 bases from J, the junction kept 8 bases outside the gene matches.

This clonotype was seen just once. The rearrangement uses TRBV7-9 and TRBJ2-7; possible D gene TRBD1, 8 bases. The CDR3 sequence is 15 residues long. V was shortened by 7 bases and J by 3 bases, with 19 bases between the two germline ends. The germline V gene has CDR1 SEHNR and CDR2 FQNEAQ (reference sequence). The CDR3 is CASTFTGGANYEQYF. CDR3 DNA sequence: TGTGCCAGCACCTTTACAGGGGGGGCCAACTACGAGCAGTACTTC.

This clonotype was recorded a few times. Since a much larger clone is just one base distant, this may be a read error. V is TRBV6-5 and J is TRBJ1-2, with D perhaps TRBD1 (6 bases). The germline gives CDR1 MNHEY, CDR2 SVGAGI. The CDR3 consists of 13 residues. V lost 0 bases and J 7 bases, leaving 9 bases between the germline ends. The CDR3 DNA is TGTGCCAGCAGTTACTCAAGGGGGGGTGGCTACACCTTC. Its translation is CASSYSRGGGYTF.

Details on this clonotype: The conserved closing phenylalanine or tryptophan is absent in this CDR3, likely reflecting a read error. The CDR3 nucleotides read TGCGCCAGTATCGGGCCTAGCCAGAAATCCTACAATGAGCAGTTCTCC. Encoded protein: CASIGPSQKSYNEQFS. The chain is built from TRBV10-2 and TRBJ2-1, with D possibly TRBD2 on 5 matching bases. The CDR3 loop spans 16 amino acids. Germline V CDR1 and CDR2: WSHSY, SAAADI. V lost 9 bases to trimming and J lost 1 base, with 19 bases between them.

V is TRBV6-5 and J is TRBJ2-1, with 8 bases aligning to TRBD1. This CDR3 has 16 residues. V was pared by 9 bases and J by 3 bases, with 13 bases of the junction left unmatched. Per germline, CDR1 MNHEY and CDR2 SVGAGI. The CDR3 DNA sequence: TGTGCCAGTCCCCTTAGCCCAGGACAGGGCTACAATGAGCAGTTCTTC. It encodes CASPLSPGQGYNEQFF.

For this clonotype: One junction end does not reproduce the germline sequence, and a read error may be involved. The CDR3 nucleotides are TGCGCCAGCAGCTTGGGTGGAGGCGAAAAACTGTTATTT. Protein: CASSLGGGEKLLF. The chain recombines TRBV5-1 with TRBJ1-4; D unresolved. Germline lookup yields CDR1 SGHRS and CDR2 YFSETQ. The CDR3 covers 13 residues.

The chain combines TRBV23-1 with TRBJ2-1; the D gene is possibly TRBD2 (5 bases). TRBV23-1 is labeled an ORF, and its function is uncertain. The CDR3 sequence is 17 residues long. The V and J ends lost 7 bases and 4 bases respectively, with 23 bases between them. CDR3 nucleotide sequence: TGCGCCAGCAACCGGCTTGACTACCCACAAGTTTACAATGAGCAGTTCTTC. Translation: CASNRLDYPQVYNEQFF.

Comments on this clonotype: Its ends do not fully match the called genes, so a read error is possible. V usage is TRBV29-1 and J usage is TRBJ2-1; possible D gene TRBD1, 6 bases. Germline V gives CDR1 SQVTM, CDR2 ANQGSEA. The CDR3 loop spans 14 amino acids. CDR3 in amino acids: CSVVSGTCNNGQFF. The CDR3 coding sequence is TGCAGCGTCGTCTCCGGGACATGCAACAATGGGCAGTTCTTC.

As to this clonotype: The CDR3 does not close with the conserved phenylalanine or tryptophan, likely indicating a read error. The rearrangement links TRBV12-3 or TRBV12-4 to TRBJ2-1; the match to TRBD2 covers 8 bases. CDR3 length: 18 residues. CDR3 region: CASSPRGAGEGSYNGQFL. The CDR3 region has the DNA TGTGCTAGCAGTCCTAGGGGAGCGGGAGAAGGCTCCTACAATGGGCAGTTCTTA.

The chain uses TRBV11-2 and TRBJ2-7, with 9 bases identical to TRBD1. The CDR3 is made up of 15 amino acids. V trimming: 2 bases; J trimming: 7 bases; junction bases outside the gene matches: 9. Germline V CDR1 and CDR2: SGHAT, FQNNGV. The CDR3 sequence: CASSLHGTGPREQYF. The CDR3 DNA reads as TGTGCCAGCAGCTTACATGGGACAGGGCCGCGGGAGCAGTACTTC.

This clonotype came up a few times. A much larger clone differs from this one at a single base, so this may be a read error. J is TRBJ2-3 and V is TRBV4-1; D is possibly TRBD2 (5 bases). This CDR3 spans 14 amino acids. CDR1 is MGHRA and CDR2 is YSYEKL in the germline V gene. CDR3 nucleotides: TGCGCCAGCAGCCAATATAGCGTCACAGATGCGCAGTATTTT. This codes for CASSQYSVTDAQYF.

This clonotype appeared many times. The chain's CDR3 is CASSSFPPGELFF. DNA for the CDR3: TGTGCCAGCAGCTCGTTTCCCCCCGGGGAGCTGTTTTTT. The chain is built from TRBV7-3 and TRBJ2-2; D is unresolved. This CDR3 spans 13 amino acids. CDR1 and CDR2 from the germline V gene are SGHTA and FQGTGA. Trimming removed 4 bases from V and 6 bases from J, with 9 bases in between.

This clonotype was counted many times. V and J are TRBV6-1 and TRBJ2-4, with D tentatively TRBD2 (5 bases). V lost 7 bases and J lost 5, with 12 bases in between. From germline, CDR1 is MNHNS and CDR2 SASEGT. The CDR3 runs 13 residues. In DNA, the CDR3 is TGTGCCAGCAAGGATCACGGGGAAAACATTCAGTACTTC. Translation: CASKDHGENIQYF.

Comment on this clonotype: It may be a read error: a sequence one base away is much more abundant. The rearrangement uses TRBV7-9 and TRBJ2-3; D is possibly TRBD1 or TRBD2 (5 bases each). The CDR3 has 18 amino acids. From germline, CDR1 is SEHNR and CDR2 FQNEAQ (reference sequence). The chain's CDR3 is CASSLKEWGRINTGTQYF. The CDR3 DNA is TGTGCCAGCAGCTTAAAGGAGTGGGGACGGATCAACACAGGTACGCAGTATTTT.

This clonotype was counted many times. The J gene is TRBJ2-5, the V gene TRBV6-6, with 13 bases lining up with TRBD2. Germline V lookup: CDR1 MNHNY, CDR2 SVGAGI (reference sequence). This CDR3 region has 17 residues. J was trimmed by 3 bases and V by 6 bases; bases with no gene match: 10. The DNA of the CDR3 is TGTGCCAGCAGCCCTCAGGGACTAGCGGGACTTAAAGAGACCCAGTACTTC. It translates to CASSPQGLAGLKETQYF.

The chain links TRBV7-6 to TRBJ2-7; 8 nucleotides line up with TRBD1. Germline V gene sequence: CDR1 SGHVS, CDR2 FNYEAQ. Trimming at V came to 1 base and at J to 5 bases, leaving 16 bases not matched to a gene. The CDR3 loop spans 18 amino acids. The CDR3 DNA follows: TGTGCCAGCAGCTTAGGGGCTCGGAGAGACAGGGGTTTCCACGAGCAGTACTTC. Amino acid sequence: CASSLGARRDRGFHEQYF.

With regard to this clonotype: A read error may account for a junction end that differs from germline. The chain has TRBV6-6 and TRBJ1-1; no clear D gene. In germline, CDR1 is MNHNY, CDR2 SVGAGI (reference sequence). The CDR3 has 14 amino acids. CDR3 sequence reads: CASSYSIAITEGFF. In DNA form, the CDR3 reads TGTGCCAGCAGTTACTCGATTGCGATCACTGAAGGTTTCTTT.

This clonotype has at least ten counts. The chain uses TRBV30 and TRBJ2-3; unclear D gene. CDR1 is GTSNPN and CDR2 is SVGIG in the germline V gene (reference sequence). The CDR3 loop spans 11 amino acids. V lost 6 bases, J lost 6 bases, and 10 bases lay in between. The CDR3 region is CACQGWDTQYF. The CDR3 DNA reads TGTGCCTGCCAAGGATGGGATACGCAGTATTTT.

This clonotype has a count of ten or more. This chain links TRBV29-1 with TRBJ2-7; D gene uncertain. CDR1 SQVTM and CDR2 ANQGSEA come from the germline V gene. V was clipped by 8 bases and J by 0 bases, with 8 bases between them. CDR3 length: 11 residues. Here the CDR3 reads CSFSTSYEQYF. The CDR3 DNA sequence: TGCAGCTTCTCCACCTCCTACGAGCAGTACTTC.

In regard to this clonotype: One end of the junction fails to match germline, which may point to a read error. The J gene is TRBJ2-1, the V gene TRBV12-3 or TRBV12-4; D is uncertain. CDR3 length: 13 residues. Here the CDR3 DNA reads TGTGCGAGCAGCTGGAGAGCGAACAATGAGCAGTTCTTC. Its protein is CASSWRANNEQFF.

With respect to this clonotype: Sequence at one end of the junction differs from germline and may be a read error. This chain uses TRBV6-1 with TRBJ2-3; 7 bases line up with TRBD2. CDR3 size: 16 residues. The germline gives CDR1 MNHNS, CDR2 SASEGT. CDR3 in amino acids: CASSQLAGLITDTRYF. Here the CDR3 DNA reads TGTGCAAGCAGTCAATTAGCGGGTTTAATCACAGATACGCGGTATTTT.

Regarding this clonotype: One end of the junction fails to match germline, which may point to a read error. The chain combines TRBV5-6 with TRBJ1-2, with 9 bases matching TRBD1. In germline, CDR1 is SGHDT, CDR2 YYEEEE. This CDR3 contains 15 residues. CDR3 bases: TGTGCTAGCAGCTCACAGGGGGCTAGGGACTATGGCTACACCTTC. It encodes CASSSQGARDYGYTF.

This clonotype has only one observation. Relative to the germline gene, one junction end is altered; a read error may explain this. The chain has TRBV12-3 or TRBV12-4 and TRBJ1-6, with D perhaps TRBD1 (5 bases). The CDR3 runs 13 residues. CDR3 sequence (DNA): TGTACCAGCAGTTTGGGGGGTAACTCACCCCTCCACTTT. The encoded protein is CTSSLGGNSPLHF.